This entry is about one T cell receptor (beta chain). Its antigen is currently unknown. TCRdb's table, derived via immunoSEQ multiplex PCR, lists solely in-frame clones and lacks some. The sample includes around 580,000 clones, 98% of them seen just once. Germline V lookup: CDR1 SGHTA, CDR2 FQGNSA. Trimming shortened V by 0 bases and J by 2 bases, and 8 bases separated the two germline ends. The CDR3 extends over 16 amino acids. The data originate from a study of shared clonotypes between healthy human individuals. Notes on the study in general: The researchers took only blood, and tissue repertoires probably look different.

Naive CD8 cells, CD45RO-negative and positively selected for CCR7, excluded terminally differentiated effector memory CD45RA+ cells. The chain couples TRBV7-2 to TRBJ2-6; D is uncertain. This TCR was sampled from a man aged 25-40 years in good health. Material: naive CD8+ T cells sorted from blood. CDR3 in DNA: TGTGCCAGCAGCTTAGCAGGGTGGACTGGGGCCAACGTCCTGACTTTC. This encodes CASSLAGWTGANVLTF.